Below, 8 T cell receptor beta chains from the same sample are listed, as sequenced in a study of blood T cell repertoires in COVID-19. Assay: immunoSEQ multiplex PCR; the TCRdb copy retains only in-frame clones and omits some. Of a few hundred thousand clones listed, under 90% are singletons. The sequenced sample was PBMCs or T cells enriched from blood (not recorded which). The receptors were sampled from a man aged 25 to 45 who had recovered from COVID-19.

The chain recombines TRBV7-2 with TRBJ1-5, with a weak D call TRBD1 (5 bases). Germline CDR1 and CDR2: SGHTA and FQGNSA. Trimming left V 3 bases short and J 2 bases short, with 8 bases between. The CDR3 is 14 residues long. The CDR3 DNA reads TGTGCCAGCAGCTTTGTGGGGCGCAATCAGCCCCAGCATTTT. It codes for CASSFVGRNQPQHF.

This CDR3 reads CAIQGHLYGYTF. As DNA, the CDR3 is TGTGCCATCCAGGGACACCTCTATGGCTACACCTTC. V gene TRBV7-9 combines with J gene TRBJ1-2, with a possible D match to TRBD1 (6 bases). There are 12 residues in the CDR3. Germline V gene sequence: CDR1 SEHNR, CDR2 FQNEAQ (reference sequence). V was trimmed by 10 bases and J by 4 bases, leaving 13 bases between them.

The V gene is TRBV24-1, the J gene TRBJ1-6; D gene uncertain. The germline V and J ends were trimmed by 1 base and 9 bases, with 3 bases remaining between them. Germline-derived CDR1 and CDR2 are KGHDR and SFDVKD. The CDR3 runs to 12 residues. For the CDR3, the DNA is TGTGCCACCAGTGATTTCGGTTCACCCCTCCACTTT. Translating it yields CATSDFGSPLHF.

This sequence joins TRBV7-9 and TRBJ1-5; the match to TRBD1 covers 7 bases. Germline lookup yields CDR1 SEHNR and CDR2 FQNEAQ (reference sequence). Unmatched junction bases numbered 9, after V lost 3 bases and J lost 7 bases. This CDR3 has 15 residues. The CDR3 sequence: CASSFDDRAWQPQHF. The CDR3 DNA is TGTGCCAGCAGCTTTGATGACAGGGCTTGGCAGCCCCAGCATTTT. The full variable domain, rest sourced from reference TRBV7-9 and TRBJ1-5, is DTGVSQNPRHKITKRGQNVTFRCDPISEHNRLYWYRQTLGQGPEFLTYFQNEAQLEKSRLLSDRFSAERPKGSFSTLEIQRTEQGDSAMYLCASSFDDRAWQPQHFGDGTRLSIL.

This chain uses TRBV6-5 with TRBJ1-2; 9 bases agree with TRBD1. The germline gives CDR1 MNHEY, CDR2 SVGAGI. The junction had 7 bases not matched to a gene; V was cut back by 7 bases and J by 7 bases. CDR3 length equals 13 residues. CDR3 residues: CASTQQGARGYTF. CDR3 sequence (DNA): TGTGCCAGCACGCAACAGGGGGCGCGTGGCTACACCTTC.

This rearrangement joins TRBV19 to TRBJ2-5; 13 positions match TRBD2. The trim removed 3 bases at V and 2 bases at J, leaving 9 bases unmatched. The CDR3 runs 18 residues. Germline CDR1 and CDR2: LNHDA and SQIVND (reference sequence). Here the CDR3 reads CASSIRTSGGPPQETQYF. In DNA, the CDR3 is TGTGCCAGTAGTATCCGGACTAGCGGGGGTCCCCCTCAAGAGACCCAGTACTTC.

This chain uses TRBV5-1 with TRBJ1-1, with D possibly matching TRBD1 (5 bases). The CDR3 length is 14 residues. Germline V gene sequence: CDR1 SGHRS, CDR2 YFSETQ. The ends were cut back, 4 bases at V and 2 bases at J, with 12 bases in the middle. CDR3 protein: CASSGVGGNTEAFF. In DNA form, the CDR3 reads TGCGCCAGCAGCGGGGTGGGGGGAAACACTGAAGCTTTCTTT.

The V and J genes are TRBV11-1 and TRBJ1-2; no firm D call. CDR3 length: 15 residues. V shed 3 bases and J shed 4 bases, with 15 bases lying between them. Looked up from germline, CDR1 is SGHAT and CDR2 is FQDESV (reference sequence). The CDR3, as DNA: TGTGCCAGCAGCTTGGGAGGTTCGGGTAGCTATGGCTACACCTTC. As protein: CASSLGGSGSYGYTF.